A single sample gave rise to the 27 T cell receptor beta chains below, sequenced in a study of response to subunit inactivated influenza vaccine. MiXCR, applied by TCRdb to the RT-PCR reads, yields one record per CDR3 protein. The sample gives more than 500,000 distinct CDR3 sequences, approximately 11% of which show up once; 11% is in the top ten. These sequences were also reported in another study, on T cells expressing NK-cell markers. That investigation notes: Scientists made TCR beta cDNA using 5'RACE template switching with UMIs.

This material consisted of PBMCs from blood, taken on the day of vaccination. These receptors originate from a man in his fifties or sixties who received an inactivated influenza vaccine.

This clonotype showed up just a few times. V usage is TRBV20-1 and J usage is TRBJ2-5, with D tentatively TRBD2 (6 bases). CDR1 DFQATT and CDR2 SNEGSKA come from the germline V gene (reference sequence). This CDR3 comprises 12 residues. V was trimmed by 6 bases and J by 5 bases, leaving 13 bases between them. As DNA, the CDR3 is TGCAGTGCCACACTAGCCCGCGAGACCCAGTACTTC. Its translation is CSATLARETQYF.

The chain uses TRBV4-1 and TRBJ1-4; no definite D call. V was clipped by 1 base and J by 7 bases, with 13 bases between them. The CDR3 totals 15 residues. Germline V gives CDR1 MGHRA, CDR2 YSYEKL. CDR3 in DNA: TGCGCCAGCAGCCAAGGTGGGAGAGGGAGTGAAAAACTGTTTTTT. This translates into CASSQGGRGSEKLFF.

The chain has TRBV5-1 and TRBJ2-5; the D gene could be TRBD1 or TRBD2 (5 bases each). V shed 4 bases and J shed 5 bases, with 12 bases lying between them. In germline, CDR1 is SGHRS, CDR2 YFSETQ. The CDR3 consists of 13 residues. The CDR3 DNA is TGCGCCAGCAGCGACCGAGGGGCTGAGACCCAGTACTTC. Its protein product is CASSDRGAETQYF.

This clonotype showed up just a few times. V is TRBV15 and J is TRBJ2-4; the match to TRBD2 covers 10 bases. Trimming at V came to 0 bases and at J to 9 bases, leaving 5 bases not matched to a gene. CDR1 is LNHNV, CDR2 YYDKDF, per germline (reference sequence). The CDR3 length is 15 residues. The CDR3: CATSRDTSGIGIQYF. CDR3 coding DNA: TGTGCCACCAGCAGAGATACTAGCGGGATTGGCATTCAGTACTTC.

This clonotype was found a few times. This chain links TRBV7-2 with TRBJ2-2, with TRBD2 matching over 10 bases. V was pared by 5 bases and J by 5 bases, with 5 bases of the junction left unmatched. The CDR3 totals 15 residues. From germline, CDR1 is SGHTA and CDR2 FQGNSA. DNA of the CDR3: TGTGCCAGCAGCAGAGCGGGGGGGGAAACCGGGGAGCTGTTTTTT. Protein product: CASSRAGGETGELFF.

This clonotype was picked up a small number of times. The chain links TRBV6-2 or TRBV6-3 to TRBJ1-2; D ambiguous. The CDR3 sequence is 12 residues long. The germline gives CDR1 MNHEY, CDR2 SVGEGT. V lost 7 bases and J lost 7, with 13 bases in between. CDR3 protein: CASTSEAAGYTF. The CDR3 DNA sequence: TGTGCCAGCACCTCGGAGGCTGCTGGCTACACCTTC.

In this sample, this clonotype turned up many times. CDR3 residues: CSVPRGTDTQYF. In DNA form, the CDR3 reads TGCAGCGTCCCACGGGGCACAGATACGCAGTATTTT. The J gene is TRBJ2-3, the V gene TRBV29-1; D is undetermined. The V gene lost 6 bases and the J gene lost 1 base, with 8 bases spanning the gap. The CDR3 is 12 residues long. Germline V gives CDR1 SQVTM, CDR2 ANQGSEA.

V gene TRBV12-3 or TRBV12-4 combines with J gene TRBJ2-6, with D perhaps matching TRBD1 or TRBD2 (5 bases each). The CDR3 runs 20 residues. The DNA for the CDR3 is TGTGGTAGCAGCGGTTCGGGGCTGGGGAGAGGGGTCTCTGGGGCCAACGTCCTGACTTTC. This translates into CGSSGSGLGRGVSGANVLTF.

In this sample, this clonotype turned up a few times. J is TRBJ1-1 and V is TRBV20-1; no clear D gene. V was clipped by 1 base and J by 10 bases, with 13 bases between them. The CDR3 spans 12 residues. Germline lookup yields CDR1 DFQATT and CDR2 SNEGSKA (reference sequence). The CDR3 loop is CSARVATSLAFF. The CDR3, as DNA: TGCAGTGCTAGAGTAGCGACAAGTCTAGCTTTCTTT.

This clonotype was detected only a few times. The rearrangement uses TRBV5-1 and TRBJ2-7; D tentatively fits TRBD1 or TRBD2 (5 bases each). The ends were cut back, 4 bases at V and 5 bases at J, with 19 bases in the middle. The CDR3 has 15 amino acids. Germline V gene data show CDR1 as SGHRS and CDR2 as YFSETQ. CDR3 amino acids: CASSRIRVGTDEQYF. The CDR3 coding sequence is TGCGCCAGCAGCCGGATCAGGGTCGGGACCGACGAGCAGTACTTC.

Only a few counts were recorded for this clonotype. This chain uses TRBV12-3 or TRBV12-4 with TRBJ2-1; TRBD1 agrees at 7 bases. CDR3 length: 15 amino acids. Trimming cost V 5 bases and J 4 bases; bases outside gene matches: 8. CDR3 bases: TGTGCCAGCAGTCCACCCCGGGACAGTTACAATGAGCAGTTCTTC. Protein product: CASSPPRDSYNEQFF.

This clonotype came up once. The J gene is TRBJ2-2, the V gene TRBV5-4; TRBD2 agrees at 10 bases. Trimming at V came to 1 base and at J to 6 bases, leaving 6 bases not matched to a gene. CDR3 length: 16 residues. The germline V gene has CDR1 SGHNT and CDR2 YYREEE (reference sequence). The CDR3 bases are TGTGCCAGCAGCTTGATGCTAGCGGGGGTAGCCGGGGAGCTGTTTTTT. Protein: CASSLMLAGVAGELFF. Full variable domain (rest looked up from reference TRBV5-4 and TRBJ2-2): ETGVTQSPTHLIKTRGQQVTLRCSSQSGHNTVSWYQQALGQGPQFIFQYYREEENGRGNFPPRFSGLQFPNYSSELNVNALELDDSALYLCASSLMLAGVAGELFFGEGSRLTVL.

This clonotype was counted at least ten times. The chain links TRBV6-1 to TRBJ1-1; D is perhaps TRBD1 (5 bases). V lost 3 bases and J lost 6, with 17 bases in between. Germline values: CDR1 MNHNS, CDR2 SASEGT. The CDR3 has 15 residues. This chain's CDR3 is CASSDQGLRLAEAFF. Written as DNA, the CDR3 is TGTGCCAGCAGTGATCAGGGCCTAAGGTTGGCTGAAGCTTTCTTT.

V usage is TRBV4-3 and J usage is TRBJ2-3; 9 positions match TRBD2. The CDR3 length is 15 residues. The V gene end was trimmed by 1 base and the J gene end by 4 bases; junction bases not matched to a gene: 3. Germline CDR1 reads LGHNA; CDR2 reads YSLEER. In DNA form, the CDR3 reads TGCGCCAGCAGCCAAGGGACTAGCGATGCAGATACGCAGTATTTT. As protein: CASSQGTSDADTQYF.

This clonotype was seen ten or more times. The V call is TRBV28, the J call TRBJ2-1; D may be TRBD2 (6 bases). The CDR3 loop spans 15 amino acids. V was pared by 2 bases and J by 3 bases, with 11 bases between. Germline-derived CDR1 and CDR2 are MDHEN and SYDVKM. The DNA for the CDR3 is TGTGCCAGCAGTTTACCTAGCGATTACTACAATGAGCAGTTCTTC. Residues: CASSLPSDYYNEQFF.

The rearrangement joins TRBV10-3 to TRBJ2-3; 7 nucleotides match TRBD2. The CDR3 has 15 residues. The V segment lost 10 bases and the J segment 1 base; nucleotides outside the gene matches: 11. Germline CDR1 ENHRY, CDR2 SYGVKD. CDR3 loop: CATAGGGTGTDTQYF. The CDR3 DNA follows: TGTGCCACCGCGGGCGGGGGTACTGGCACAGATACGCAGTATTTT.

The V and J genes are TRBV20-1 and TRBJ2-1; D gene uncertain. This CDR3 has 14 amino acids. V was pared by 3 bases and J by 2 bases, with 11 bases between. The V gene's germline CDR1 is DFQATT and CDR2 SNEGSKA (reference sequence). The DNA of the CDR3 is TGCAGTGCTAGCCTCGGTCGAACCTACAATGAGCAGTTCTTC. It specifies CSASLGRTYNEQFF.

The chain recombines TRBV15 with TRBJ2-5; D call uncertain. Trimming left V 0 bases short and J 1 base short, with 6 bases between. Per germline, CDR1 LNHNV and CDR2 YYDKDF (reference sequence). The CDR3 loop spans 14 amino acids. The CDR3 sequence is CATSRDGSQETQYF. The CDR3 DNA is TGTGCCACCAGCAGAGACGGAAGCCAAGAGACCCAGTACTTC.

There are many counts of this clonotype. The chain links TRBV28 to TRBJ2-7; no clear D. The CDR3 is 14 amino acids. Trimming removed 5 bases at V and 4 bases at J, with 15 bases between. The germline CDR1 and CDR2 sequences are MDHEN and SYDVKM. The CDR3 spells CASSLTLGSYEQYF. CDR3 bases: TGTGCCAGCAGTCTCACCCTCGGCAGTTACGAGCAGTACTTC.

This clonotype was counted a few times. The chain employs TRBV7-3 and TRBJ2-1, with 11 positions matching TRBD2. The CDR3 has 21 residues. Germline-derived CDR1 and CDR2 are SGHTA and FQGTGA. V shed 4 bases, J shed 0 bases, and the junction held 17 bases outside the gene matches. CDR3 nucleotides: TGTGCCAGCAGCTCCCCTGGGAGAGGACTAGCGGGTTCCTCCTCCTACAATGAGCAGTTCTTC. Translating it yields CASSSPGRGLAGSSSYNEQFF.

This clonotype has a handful of counts. V is TRBV12-3 or TRBV12-4 and J is TRBJ2-7, with unresolved D. V dropped 1 base and J dropped 2 bases, with 9 bases sitting between them. The CDR3 consists of 14 residues. The CDR3 DNA sequence: TGTGCCAGCAGTTTAGGTCAGCCGGCCTACGAGCAGTACTTC. It translates to CASSLGQPAYEQYF.

This clonotype was counted only a few times. The chain has TRBV4-3 and TRBJ2-1; tentative D call: TRBD2 (6 bases). The length of the CDR3 is 16 residues. CDR1 is LGHNA, CDR2 YSLEER, per germline. Between the trimmed V and J ends, which lost 2 bases and 0 bases, there was a span of 11 bases. CDR3 sequence (DNA): TGCGCCAGCAGCCAAACGTTCGGGAGCTCCTACAATGAGCAGTTCTTC. Its translation is CASSQTFGSSYNEQFF.

In this sample, this clonotype turned up a few times. The chain carries TRBV27 and TRBJ1-5; weak D call: TRBD1 (5 bases). The CDR3 is 14 residues long. V lost 1 base and J 6 bases, leaving 10 bases between the germline ends. Germline V CDR1 and CDR2: MNHEY, SMNVEV (reference sequence). The CDR3 reads CASSLFGGGQPQHF. The CDR3 DNA sequence: TGTGCCAGCAGTTTATTCGGGGGAGGTCAGCCCCAGCATTTT.

In its sample, this clonotype was seen a few times. This rearrangement joins TRBV24-1 to TRBJ1-1; 7 nucleotides agree with TRBD1. Germline V lookup: CDR1 KGHDR, CDR2 SFDVKD. The CDR3 covers 13 residues. Germline trimming cut 1 base from V and 11 bases from J; bases unmatched to any gene: 6. The CDR3: CATSDFQGQRAFF. CDR3 nucleotides: TGTGCCACCAGTGATTTCCAGGGACAGCGGGCTTTCTTT.

The V gene is TRBV20-1, the J gene TRBJ2-3, with a weak D call TRBD2 (5 bases). The germline V gene has CDR1 DFQATT and CDR2 SNEGSKA (reference sequence). Trimming stripped 3 bases from V and 0 bases from J, with 19 bases between. The CDR3 has 17 residues. CDR3 in DNA: TGCAGTGCTAGCCAAGGGTCTAGCAGCACTAGCACAGATACGCAGTATTTT. This encodes CSASQGSSSTSTDTQYF.

This clonotype was detected ten times or more. J is TRBJ2-5 and V is TRBV27, with D possibly being TRBD2 (6 bases). The germline V and J ends were trimmed by 3 bases and 5 bases, with 13 bases remaining between them. The CDR3 runs to 14 residues. From germline, CDR1 is MNHEY and CDR2 SMNVEV (reference sequence). CDR3 in amino acids: CASSFSRGLETQYF. CDR3 DNA: TGTGCCAGCAGTTTTTCGCGGGGCCTGGAGACCCAGTACTTC.

This clonotype was seen only a few times. This rearrangement joins TRBV20-1 to TRBJ2-1; 12 nucleotides agree with TRBD2. This CDR3 has 14 residues. Per germline, CDR1 DFQATT and CDR2 SNEGSKA (reference sequence). This CDR3 is CRFSSGRGHNEQFF. The CDR3 bases are TGCAGGTTCTCTAGCGGGAGGGGACACAATGAGCAGTTCTTC.